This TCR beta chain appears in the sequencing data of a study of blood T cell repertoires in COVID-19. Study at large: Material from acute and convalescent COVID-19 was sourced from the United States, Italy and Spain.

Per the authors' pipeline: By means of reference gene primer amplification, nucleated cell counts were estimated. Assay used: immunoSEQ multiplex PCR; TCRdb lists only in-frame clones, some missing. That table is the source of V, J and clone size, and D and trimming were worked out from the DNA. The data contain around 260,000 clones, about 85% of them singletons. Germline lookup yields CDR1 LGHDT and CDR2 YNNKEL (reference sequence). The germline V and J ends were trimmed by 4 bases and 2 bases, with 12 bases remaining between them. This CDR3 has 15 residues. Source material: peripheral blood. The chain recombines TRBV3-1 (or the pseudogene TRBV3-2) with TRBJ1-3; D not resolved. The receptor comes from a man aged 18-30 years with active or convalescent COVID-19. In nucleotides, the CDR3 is TGTGCCAGCAGCCTTTCGCCGGTAGCTGGAAACACCATATATTTT. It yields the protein CASSLSPVAGNTIYF.